A single sample is the source of the 13 T cell receptor beta chains below, sequenced in a study of tumor and adjacent non-tumor tissue in lung cancer. No cell sorting was done before RNA was extracted from the tissue. A modified ARM-PCR protocol with three rounds of nested PCR amplified TCRbeta. TCRdb recomputed calls from the multiplex PCR reads with MiXCR, one row per CDR3 protein. The sample lists fewer than 100,000 distinct CDR3 sequences; roughly 72% were seen once. Sequencing input: lung tumor tissue. These receptors all come from a woman between 40 and 55 years old with non-small cell lung cancer.

Points on this clonotype: A read error may be the cause here, since a much bigger clone is one base away. The chain joins TRBV20-1 to TRBJ2-3; maybe TRBD2 (6 bases). CDR1 and CDR2 from the germline V gene are DFQATT and SNEGSKA (reference sequence). The CDR3 extends over 13 amino acids. CDR3 in DNA: TGCAGTGCTAGAGGGGACTCGAGAGATTCGCAGTATTTT. It specifies CSARGDSRDSQYF.

About this clonotype itself: A much larger clone is a single base away; this may be a read error. The rearrangement links TRBV28 to TRBJ1-2; D perhaps matches TRBD1 (5 bases). Germline V gives CDR1 MDHEN, CDR2 SYDVKM. V lost 4 bases and J lost 10, with 13 bases in between. This CDR3 contains 12 residues. In nucleotides, the CDR3 is TGTGCCAGCAGTTCCAGGGTAAGGGACTACACCTTC. Protein sequence: CASSSRVRDYTF.

The V and J genes are TRBV7-2 and TRBJ2-3; D may be TRBD2 (5 bases). Germline lookup yields CDR1 SGHTA and CDR2 FQGNSA. Trimming pared 5 bases from V and 3 bases from J, leaving 18 bases between. The CDR3 is 16 residues long. The CDR3 nucleotides read TGTACCAGCAGCCCGGGCCGGGGAACTATGACAGATACGCAGTATTTT. This encodes CTSSPGRGTMTDTQYF.

Remarks on this clonotype: It may be a read error: a sequence one base away is much more abundant. The CDR3 protein is CAFSVDSSGGYTF. CDR3 sequence (DNA): TGTGCCTTCAGTGTGGATTCAAGCGGCGGCTACACCTTC. The chain carries TRBV10-3 and TRBJ1-2; no definite D call. This CDR3 is built from 13 residues. Germline V CDR1 and CDR2: ENHRY, SYGVKD.

Comments on this clonotype: Germline is not matched at one junction end, which may reflect a read error. The V call is TRBV11-2, the J call TRBJ1-6; D unclear. The CDR3 consists of 15 residues. Germline CDR1 SGHAT, CDR2 FQNNGV. The CDR3 reads CASGLALGNNSPLHF. CDR3 DNA: TGTGCCAGCGGCTTAGCCTTGGGTAATAATTCACCCCTCCACTTT.

This clonotype was observed at least ten times. In nucleotides, the CDR3 is TGTGCCTGGAGTGTACAGGTTATGGGCACCATATATTTT. Protein: CAWSVQVMGTIYF. This chain uses TRBV30 with TRBJ1-3; D is perhaps TRBD1 (5 bases). This CDR3 has 13 residues. V shed 0 bases and J shed 9 bases, with 12 bases lying between them. Per germline, CDR1 GTSNPN and CDR2 SVGIG (reference sequence).

The chain employs TRBV11-2 and TRBJ2-4; D gene ambiguous. V lost 7 bases, J lost 7 bases, and 17 bases lay in between. The CDR3 runs 14 residues. CDR1 and CDR2 from the germline V gene are SGHAT and FQNNGV. The CDR3: CASTLTGTNNIQYF. CDR3 coding DNA: TGTGCCAGCACCCTCACGGGCACTAATAACATTCAGTACTTC.

Notes on this clonotype: Relative to the germline gene, one junction end is altered; a read error may explain this. The V gene is TRBV11-3, the J gene TRBJ2-7, with TRBD2 matching over 13 bases. The germline V gene encodes CDR1 SGHNT and CDR2 YENEEA. The length of the CDR3 is 15 residues. CDR3 loop: CASSSRTSGGAVQYF. CDR3 sequence (DNA): TGTGCCAGCAGCTCCAGAACTAGCGGGGGGGCCGTGCAGTATTTC.

About this clonotype: The conserved phenylalanine or tryptophan is not found at the CDR3 terminus, so this likely reflects a read error. The chain carries TRBV11-2 and TRBJ2-1, with D possibly being TRBD2 (6 bases). The germline V gene encodes CDR1 SGHAT and CDR2 FQNNGV. The CDR3 has 16 amino acids. The CDR3 bases are TGTGCCAACAGCAAGACACTAGCTGCACTATACAATGAGCAGTTCCTC. It yields the protein CANSKTLAALYNEQFL.

On this clonotype: At one boundary the junction diverges from the germline segment, which might be a read error. V usage is TRBV28 and J usage is TRBJ2-5; D unclear. In germline, CDR1 is MDHEN, CDR2 SYDVKM. The CDR3 has 14 amino acids. The CDR3 spells CASKGNKDKETQYF. In nucleotides, the CDR3 is TGTGCCAGCAAAGGTAACAAAGACAAAGAGACACAGTACTTC.

Notes on this clonotype: This CDR3 is missing its conserved last phenylalanine or tryptophan, likely due to a read error. The rearrangement links TRBV11-3 to TRBJ2-7, with a weak D call TRBD1 (6 bases). V lost 10 bases, J lost 10 bases, and 17 bases lay in between. The CDR3 length is 11 residues. Germline V gene data show CDR1 as SGHNT and CDR2 as YENEEA. The CDR3 protein is CANRVLGEQYL. CDR3 in DNA: TGTGCCAACAGGGTACTAGGCGAACAGTACTTA.

About this clonotype itself: A junction boundary mismatches the germline segment, possibly from a read error. This chain uses TRBV12-3 or TRBV12-4 with TRBJ2-1; 8 bases are a match to TRBD2. The CDR3 loop spans 14 amino acids. CDR3 in amino acids: CASRGTSGYKEQLF. CDR3 DNA: TGTGCCAGCAGAGGTACTAGCGGTTACAAAGAGCAGCTCTTC.

In the case of this clonotype: The conserved closing phenylalanine or tryptophan is absent in this CDR3, likely reflecting a read error. It is unclear where the CDR3 begins or ends on the DNA, so no DNA is shown, and the CDR3 is as TCRdb lists it. The chain is built from TRBV29-1 and TRBJ2-1; TRBD2, the D gene given by the table, was not confirmed from the DNA. Germline V gene data show CDR1 as SQVTM and CDR2 as ANQGSEA. The CDR3 numbers 14 amino acids, ends counted. CDR3 protein: CSVTSGFSYNEQIS.